The 13 T cell receptor beta chains reported below all come from one sample, sequenced in a study of blood T cell repertoires in COVID-19. Some clones are missing from TCRdb's copy, which holds only in-frame ones; the method was immunoSEQ multiplex PCR. The sample consists of approximately 97,000 clones, about four fifths of them appearing once. The sequenced sample was peripheral blood. Every receptor here comes from a human donor in a cohort sampled during active COVID-19.

The rearrangement joins TRBV5-5 to TRBJ1-1; D is perhaps TRBD1 (6 bases). Trimming left V 4 bases short and J 3 bases short, with 13 bases between. The V gene's germline CDR1 is SGHKS and CDR2 YYEKEE (reference sequence). This CDR3 comprises 14 residues. The CDR3 sequence: CASSPTTGHTEAFF. Here the CDR3 DNA reads TGTGCCAGCAGCCCGACCACAGGGCACACTGAAGCTTTCTTT.

This chain links TRBV11-1 with TRBJ2-1, with 11 bases aligning to TRBD2. The CDR3 consists of 15 residues. Trimming removed 5 bases from V and 7 bases from J; junction bases left unmatched: 7. Germline V gene sequence: CDR1 SGHAT, CDR2 FQDESV (reference sequence). Written as DNA, the CDR3 is TGTGCCAGCAGCCACGGGACTAGCGGCCTGAATGAGCAGTTCTTC. It encodes CASSHGTSGLNEQFF.

A few counts support this clone. V and J are TRBV27 and TRBJ2-5, with D perhaps matching TRBD1 (6 bases). Germline CDR1 and CDR2: MNHEY and SMNVEV (reference sequence). This CDR3 is 14 amino acids long. Trimming took 5 bases from V and 2 from J, leaving 12 bases between them. CDR3 nucleotide sequence: TGTGCCAGCAGTCGTAGGGGGATGCAAGAGACCCAGTACTTC. Translation: CASSRRGMQETQYF.

The chain joins TRBV7-9 to TRBJ1-1; 8 bases map to TRBD1. The germline V gene encodes CDR1 SEHNR and CDR2 FQNEAQ (reference sequence). V gave up 5 bases and J gave up 6 bases; unmatched junction bases: 5. This CDR3 is built from 13 residues. CDR3 nucleotides: TGTGCCAGCAGCCTAGGACAGGGCGCTGAAGCTTTCTTT. Amino acid sequence: CASSLGQGAEAFF. The full variable domain, with the rest looked up from reference TRBV7-9 and TRBJ1-1, is DTGVSQNPRHKITKRGQNVTFRCDPISEHNRLYWYRQTLGQGPEFLTYFQNEAQLEKSRLLSDRFSAERPKGSFSTLEIQRTEQGDSAMYLCASSLGQGAEAFFGQGTRLTVV.

The rearrangement uses TRBV30 and TRBJ1-4; 9 bases agree with TRBD1. The length of the CDR3 is 18 residues. Losses at the gene ends were 4 bases for V and 3 bases for J; bases not matched to a gene: 15. In germline, CDR1 is GTSNPN, CDR2 SVGIG (reference sequence). For the CDR3, the DNA is TGTGCCTGGAAACCGGGACAGGGAGGGTACTTGGCTAATGAAAAACTGTTTTTT. It specifies CAWKPGQGGYLANEKLFF.

This chain uses TRBV11-3 with TRBJ2-1; D is undetermined. Germline CDR1 reads SGHNT; CDR2 reads YENEEA. The CDR3 sequence is 18 residues long. V lost 0 bases to trimming and J lost 8 bases, with 23 bases between them. The CDR3 spells CASSLERSGLPDVDEQFF. For the CDR3, the DNA is TGTGCCAGCAGCTTAGAAAGGTCGGGTCTACCCGACGTGGATGAGCAGTTCTTC.

This chain connects TRBV7-8 to TRBJ1-1; TRBD1 matches 7 bases. Germline V gives CDR1 SGHVS, CDR2 FQNEAQ. The CDR3 covers 15 residues. The ends lost 0 bases at V and 4 bases at J; junction bases unmatched: 5. CDR3: CASSLASGGLTEAFF. The DNA for the CDR3 is TGTGCCAGCAGCTTAGCGTCAGGGGGTCTCACTGAAGCTTTCTTT.

This clone was seen only a few times. This chain uses TRBV5-4 with TRBJ2-3, with a weak D call TRBD1 (6 bases). The CDR3 has 15 amino acids. CDR1 and CDR2 (germline): SGHNT, YYREEE (reference sequence). Deletions cut 4 bases from V and 3 bases from J, with 15 bases between. For the CDR3, the DNA is TGTGCCAGCAGCAGGAGGCAGGGGCGAACAGATACGCAGTATTTT. Translating it yields CASSRRQGRTDTQYF.

This chain's CDR3 is CASSRLQGALYEQYF. Written as DNA, the CDR3 is TGCGCCAGCAGCCGTCTACAGGGGGCCCTCTACGAGCAGTACTTC. The chain employs TRBV4-1 and TRBJ2-7; 9 bases fit TRBD1. Germline-derived CDR1 and CDR2 are MGHRA and YSYEKL. Trimming cost V 4 bases and J 3 bases; bases outside gene matches: 7. This CDR3 contains 15 residues.

The chain employs TRBV7-3 and TRBJ1-5, with a weak D call TRBD1 (5 bases). Germline V gene data show CDR1 as SGHTA and CDR2 as FQGTGA. V lost 4 bases, J lost 6 bases, and 16 bases lay in between. The CDR3 has 15 residues. The CDR3 DNA reads as TGTGCCAGCAGCTACAACCAGGGAAAGGGTCAGCCCCAGCATTTT. As protein: CASSYNQGKGQPQHF. Complete variable domain (other parts from reference TRBV7-3 and TRBJ1-5): GAGVSQTPSNKVTEKGKYVELRCDPISGHTALYWYRQSLGQGPEFLIYFQGTGAADDSGLPNDRFFAVRPEGSVSTLKIQRTERGDSAVYLCASSYNQGKGQPQHFGDGTRLSIL.

The chain joins TRBV18 to TRBJ2-4; TRBD1 is a possible D gene (6 bases). Deletions cut 6 bases from V and 1 base from J, with 10 bases between. The CDR3 is 14 residues long. Germline CDR1 is KGHSH and CDR2 is LQKENI. The CDR3 sequence: CASSQQGAKNIQYF. The CDR3 DNA sequence: TGTGCCAGCTCGCAGCAGGGGGCCAAAAACATTCAGTACTTC.

In this sample, this clone turned up a few times. The J gene is TRBJ2-3, the V gene TRBV12-5; D possibly corresponds to TRBD1 (6 bases). This CDR3 is 14 amino acids long. Trimming shortened V by 0 bases and J by 5 bases, and 9 bases separated the two germline ends. The V gene's germline CDR1 is LGHNT and CDR2 FRNRAP. CDR3 nucleotides: TGTGCTAGTGGTTTGGTATCCAGGGGAGATACGCAGTATTTT. Its protein product is CASGLVSRGDTQYF.

This clone has only one observation. The CDR3 DNA sequence: TGTGCCAGCAGCTTAGTGGGGGCCGGTTATGGCTACACCTTC. This sequence encodes CASSLVGAGYGYTF. The chain employs TRBV7-9 and TRBJ1-2, with D maybe TRBD1 (6 bases). This CDR3 spans 14 amino acids. Germline V CDR1 and CDR2: SEHNR, FQNEAQ (reference sequence). Trimming left V 1 base short and J 5 bases short, with 11 bases between.